These 26 T cell receptor beta chains originate from one sample sequenced in a study of beta chain features in type 1 diabetes. These receptors have no identified antigens. Study-wide results and caveats: When Type 1 diabetes patients were examined, their TCRB CDR3s proved moderately but significantly shorter in all four CD4+ subsets.

Expressed TCRB transcripts were sequenced because the entire RNA isolate underwent reverse transcription. Repertoires were generated with immunoSEQ multiplex PCR, while TCRdb's copy carries only in-frame clones and drops some. Among about 180,000 clones listed, around 8% were seen once. Sequences were obtained from central memory CD4+ T cells from blood. The receptors here all came from a woman aged 40 to 50 with type 1 diabetes.

This clone was picked up a small number of times. The CDR3 DNA reads TGTGCCAGCAGCCCCCCCCAGGGTCTGGGGACCCAGCATTTT. It yields the protein CASSPPQGLGTQHF. The rearrangement joins TRBV7-9 to TRBJ1-5; D is possibly TRBD1 (5 bases). Germline CDR1 is SEHNR and CDR2 is FQNEAQ (reference sequence). V was cut by 5 bases and J by 11 bases, with 19 bases left in between. The CDR3 runs to 14 residues.

J is TRBJ2-1 and V is TRBV19, with 7 bases identical to TRBD1. The CDR3 runs to 14 residues. Germline assignment: CDR1 LNHDA and CDR2 SQIVND (reference sequence). V lost 6 bases to trimming and J lost 7 bases; unmatched junction nucleotides: 9. The CDR3 region has the DNA TGTGCCAGTAGCAGGGGGAAAAGTAGGAATGAGCAGTTCTTC. This codes for CASSRGKSRNEQFF.

The V gene is TRBV28, the J gene TRBJ1-2; unclear D gene. The germline V and J ends were trimmed by 5 bases and 7 bases, with 23 bases remaining between them. Germline-derived CDR1 and CDR2 are MDHEN and SYDVKM. The CDR3 runs to 16 residues. CDR3 DNA sequence: TGTGCCAGCAGTATACCAGACTACGGGCCGGCGGGTGGCTACACCTTC. Encoded protein: CASSIPDYGPAGGYTF.

The CDR3 bases are TGTGCCAGTAGCCCGTTTAGGGACAGCGCCCAGCATTTT. Amino acid sequence: CASSPFRDSAQHF. The rearrangement links TRBV19 to TRBJ1-5; 7 bases fit TRBD1. The V segment lost 6 bases and the J segment 11 bases; nucleotides outside the gene matches: 10. Germline CDR1 and CDR2: LNHDA and SQIVND (reference sequence). The CDR3 loop spans 13 amino acids.

This clone was recorded at least ten times. The CDR3 region is CASSPQLAGASIIDTQYF. In nucleotides, the CDR3 is TGTGCCAGCTCACCACAACTAGCGGGAGCAAGCATCATAGATACGCAGTATTTT. The chain combines TRBV18 with TRBJ2-3; 11 bases match TRBD2. CDR3 size: 18 residues. Germline values: CDR1 KGHSH, CDR2 LQKENI. V dropped 1 base and J dropped 5; count of bases not matched to a gene: 11.

This clone was seen at least ten times. The rearrangement joins TRBV2 to TRBJ2-5; D remains unclear. Per germline, CDR1 SNHLY and CDR2 FYNNEI. V lost 8 bases to trimming and J lost 7 bases, with 14 bases between them. The CDR3 has 12 amino acids. CDR3 loop: CASAGRPGTQYF. The CDR3 region has the DNA TGTGCCAGCGCAGGAAGGCCCGGGACCCAGTACTTC.

This clone has more than one count but fewer than ten. The chain links TRBV28 to TRBJ2-1; TRBD2 matches 11 bases. The CDR3 is 15 amino acids. Germline CDR1 is MDHEN and CDR2 is SYDVKM. With V trimmed by 5 bases and J by 6 bases, 6 bases remained unmatched. CDR3 sequence: CASSLGLAGGNEQFF. The CDR3 region has the DNA TGTGCCAGCAGTCTCGGACTAGCGGGTGGCAATGAGCAGTTCTTC.

A few counts support this clone. The chain couples TRBV9 to TRBJ1-2; TRBD1 matches 10 bases. V was clipped by 4 bases and J by 6 bases; unmatched bases: 9. This CDR3 region has 15 residues. Germline V lookup: CDR1 SGDLS, CDR2 YYNGEE. CDR3 region: CASSLRDRGIDGYTF. DNA for the CDR3: TGTGCCAGCAGCTTGCGGGACAGGGGAATAGATGGCTACACCTTC.

This clone was picked up a small number of times. The V and J genes are TRBV5-4 and TRBJ2-5; 12 nucleotides match TRBD2. CDR3 length equals 16 residues. Germline CDR1 reads SGHNT; CDR2 reads YYREEE (reference sequence). J was trimmed by 5 bases and V by 2 bases; bases with no gene match: 7. The CDR3 sequence is CASSFRLAGAAETQYF. The CDR3 nucleotides read TGTGCCAGCAGCTTTCGACTAGCGGGAGCAGCTGAGACCCAGTACTTC. Together with reference TRBV5-4 and TRBJ2-5, the CDR3 gives the full variable domain: ETGVTQSPTHLIKTRGQQVTLRCSSQSGHNTVSWYQQALGQGPQFIFQYYREEENGRGNFPPRFSGLQFPNYSSELNVNALELDDSALYLCASSFRLAGAAETQYFGPGTRLLVL.

This clone has ten or more counts. The chain carries TRBV23-1 and TRBJ2-7; TRBD2 is a possible D gene (6 bases). TRBV23-1 is identified as an open reading frame with a role that is uncertain. The length of the CDR3 is 15 residues. V was shortened by 4 bases and J by 4 bases, with 17 bases between the two germline ends. CDR3 loop: CASSLVADNGYEQYF. CDR3 nucleotide sequence: TGCGCCAGCAGTCTAGTAGCGGACAATGGGTACGAGCAGTACTTC.

This clone turned up a few times. The chain couples TRBV6-5 to TRBJ1-5; TRBD1 might be the D (5 bases). The V end was cut by 5 bases, the J end by 7 bases, with 15 bases between. Germline V gene lookup returns CDR1 MNHEY and CDR2 SVGAGI. The CDR3 extends over 14 amino acids. The CDR3 loop reads CASSLGEGWQPQHF. The CDR3 nucleotides read TGTGCCAGCAGTCTGGGGGAGGGTTGGCAGCCCCAGCATTTT.

This clone has only a few counts. V is TRBV10-3 and J is TRBJ2-5; TRBD2 matches 8 bases. Looked up from germline, CDR1 is ENHRY and CDR2 is SYGVKD. The CDR3 length is 16 residues. The ends lost 5 bases at V and 2 bases at J; junction bases unmatched: 10. This chain's CDR3 is CAISREMSGGQETQYF. CDR3 in DNA: TGTGCCATCAGTAGAGAGATGAGCGGGGGTCAAGAGACCCAGTACTTC.

The sample holds a few counts of this clone. The CDR3 loop reads CASSRKQGNYGYTF. CDR3 DNA: TGTGCCAGCAGCCGCAAACAGGGGAACTATGGCTACACCTTC. The V and J genes are TRBV14 and TRBJ1-2, with 7 bases matching TRBD1. The junction had 4 bases not matched to a gene; V was cut back by 4 bases and J by 2 bases. The CDR3 is 14 residues long. CDR1 is SGHDN and CDR2 is FVKESK in the germline V gene.

This clone turned up a few times. The chain carries TRBV11-3 and TRBJ1-3; D gene uncertain. This CDR3 is 18 amino acids long. CDR1 and CDR2 from the germline V gene are SGHNT and YENEEA. V gave up 8 bases and J gave up 4 bases, with 27 bases separating them. CDR3: CASYSGQDSILAGNTIYF. The CDR3 bases are TGTGCCAGCTACTCCGGGCAGGACTCGATCCTCGCCGGAAACACCATATATTTT.

The CDR3 sequence is CASSFQFRTGRDNTQYF. The CDR3 nucleotides are TGCGCCAGCAGCTTCCAGTTTCGGACAGGGAGAGATAATACGCAGTATTTT. This chain uses TRBV5-1 with TRBJ2-3, with 8 bases identical to TRBD1. Per germline, CDR1 SGHRS and CDR2 YFSETQ. Losses at the gene ends were 2 bases for V and 7 bases for J; bases not matched to a gene: 15. The CDR3 has 17 amino acids.

This clone was detected a few times. The chain carries TRBV15 and TRBJ1-1; D call uncertain. V lost 7 bases to trimming and J lost 6 bases, with 18 bases between them. The CDR3 covers 14 residues. In germline, CDR1 is LNHNV, CDR2 YYDKDF (reference sequence). The CDR3 here is CATKMEGRGAEAFF. The CDR3, as DNA: TGTGCCACCAAGATGGAAGGGAGAGGCGCTGAAGCTTTCTTT.

The chain is built from TRBV14 and TRBJ2-1, with 8 positions matching TRBD2. The CDR3 runs 15 residues. V was pared by 1 base and J by 4 bases, with 3 bases of the junction left unmatched. CDR1 and CDR2 (germline): SGHDN, FVKESK. The CDR3 DNA follows: TGTGCCAGCAGCCAAGTCAGCGGGGGTTACAATGAGCAGTTCTTC. Residues: CASSQVSGGYNEQFF.

The genes are TRBV7-2 and TRBJ2-3, with no clear D. V was cut by 5 bases and J by 0 bases, with 9 bases left in between. This CDR3 has 14 amino acids. Per the germline V gene, CDR1 is SGHTA and CDR2 is FQGNSA. The CDR3 sequence is CASSASVSTDTQYF. In nucleotides, the CDR3 is TGTGCCAGCAGCGCGTCCGTTAGCACAGATACGCAGTATTTT.

The J gene is TRBJ1-3, the V gene TRBV18; possible D gene TRBD1, 6 bases. Germline V lookup: CDR1 KGHSH, CDR2 LQKENI. The length of the CDR3 is 19 residues. Trimming took 3 bases from V and 0 from J, leaving 21 bases between them. CDR3 loop: CASSPLRLGAADSGNTIYF. The CDR3 coding sequence is TGTGCCAGCTCACCGTTACGCCTGGGGGCAGCGGACTCTGGAAACACCATATATTTT.

This clone was detected a few times. This chain uses TRBV4-2 with TRBJ2-7; possible D gene TRBD2, 6 bases. Germline lookup yields CDR1 LGHNA and CDR2 YNFKEQ. Trimming left V 0 bases short and J 4 bases short, with 22 bases between. The CDR3 is made up of 18 amino acids. CDR3 coding DNA: TGTGCCAGCAGCCAAGAGTCAGGGCTACTAGCTTACCCATACGAGCAGTACTTC. Translation gives CASSQESGLLAYPYEQYF.

This clone was seen a handful of times. This chain joins TRBV28 and TRBJ2-3; 9 bases align to TRBD2. V shed 7 bases, J shed 5 bases, and the junction held 10 bases outside the gene matches. There are 15 residues in the CDR3. From germline, CDR1 is MDHEN and CDR2 SYDVKM. In DNA, the CDR3 is TGTGCCAGCATCGGTAGCGGGAGTGCGGGAGATACGCAGTATTTT. Translating gives CASIGSGSAGDTQYF.

This clone showed up just a few times. CDR3 DNA: TGCGCCAGCAGCCCTTGGACAGGGTCCAATGAGCAGTTCTTC. This encodes CASSPWTGSNEQFF. The gene calls are TRBV4-3 and TRBJ2-1; 8 bases align to TRBD1. The germline gives CDR1 LGHNA, CDR2 YSLEER. V was clipped by 4 bases and J by 6 bases; unmatched bases: 5. The CDR3 runs to 14 residues.

This clone was counted only a few times. The chain couples TRBV27 to TRBJ2-7; maybe TRBD2 (6 bases). This CDR3 is built from 13 residues. Germline-derived CDR1 and CDR2 are MNHEY and SMNVEV (reference sequence). With 6 bases removed from V and 2 bases from J, the gap between germline ends came to 11 bases. The CDR3 here is CASRGGFPYEQYF. As DNA, the CDR3 is TGTGCCAGCAGGGGAGGATTCCCCTACGAGCAGTACTTC.

This clone was counted only a few times. This sequence joins TRBV30 and TRBJ2-7; TRBD2 matches at 10 bases. The V gene's germline CDR1 is GTSNPN and CDR2 SVGIG (reference sequence). The ends lost 6 bases at V and 3 bases at J; junction bases unmatched: 5. The CDR3 spans 13 residues. CDR3 nucleotides: TGTGCCTGTATAGCGGGAGGCCTCTACGAGCAGTACTTC. Protein: CACIAGGLYEQYF.

A few counts support this clone. The chain carries TRBV6-6 and TRBJ2-5; 9 bases are a match to TRBD1. The CDR3 covers 14 residues. CDR1 is MNHNY and CDR2 is SVGAGI in the germline V gene (reference sequence). J was trimmed by 4 bases and V by 6 bases; bases with no gene match: 6. CDR3 protein: CASSYRGRSETQYF. CDR3 coding DNA: TGTGCCAGCAGCTACAGGGGGCGCTCAGAGACCCAGTACTTC.

The rearrangement links TRBV7-2 to TRBJ2-3; TRBD2 might be the D (7 bases). This CDR3 contains 16 residues. V was shortened by 7 bases and J by 7 bases, with 24 bases between the two germline ends. Germline lookup yields CDR1 SGHTA and CDR2 FQGNSA. CDR3 sequence (DNA): TGTGCCAGCACCCCACCCGGGACTAAGGGGGGCAATACGCAGTATTTT. Translation: CASTPPGTKGGNTQYF.